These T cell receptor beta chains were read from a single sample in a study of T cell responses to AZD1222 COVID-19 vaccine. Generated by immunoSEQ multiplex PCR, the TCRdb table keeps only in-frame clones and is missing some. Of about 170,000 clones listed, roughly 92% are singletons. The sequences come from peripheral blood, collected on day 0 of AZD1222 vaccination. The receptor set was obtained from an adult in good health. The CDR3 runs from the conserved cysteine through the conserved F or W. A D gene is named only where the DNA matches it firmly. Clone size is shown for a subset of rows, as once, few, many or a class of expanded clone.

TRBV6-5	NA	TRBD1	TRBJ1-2	TGTGCCAGCAGTTACTCGGGCAGGGGGCGAGATGGCTACACCTTC	CASSYSGRGRDGYTF
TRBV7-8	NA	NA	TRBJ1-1	TGTGCCAGCAGCTACGACCGAGTCACTGAAGCTTTCTTT	CASSYDRVTEAFF
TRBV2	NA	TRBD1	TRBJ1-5	TGTGCCAGCAGTTTACCGGGACAGGGGAATCAGCCCCAGCATTTT	CASSLPGQGNQPQHF
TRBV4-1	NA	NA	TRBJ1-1	TGCGCCAGCAGCCAAATAGGGGCAGGGGTAAGATTGGGAGCTTTCTTT	CASSQIGAGVRLGAFF
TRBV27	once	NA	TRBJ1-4	TGTGCCAGCTGTCATTCGGGGACAACTAATGAAAAACTGTTTTTT	CASCHSGTTNEKLFF
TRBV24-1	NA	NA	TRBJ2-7	TGTGCCACCAGTGATTTGTCCGGGCAGTACTTC	CATSDLSGQYF
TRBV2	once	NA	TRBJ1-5	TGTGCCAGCAATGGGGCTTTTGGCAATCAGCCCCAGCATTTT	CASNGAFGNQPQHF
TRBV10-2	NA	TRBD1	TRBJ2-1	TGCGCCAGCTGGCCGGGACAGGTCTACAATGAGCAGTTCTTC	CASWPGQVYNEQFF
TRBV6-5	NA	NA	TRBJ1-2	TGTGCCAGCAGTAGGGGGGTGGGCTACACCTTC	CASSRGVGYTF
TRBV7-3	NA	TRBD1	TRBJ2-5	TGTGCCAGCAGCTTAAATCACAGGGGGCTACAAGAGACCCAGTACTTC	CASSLNHRGLQETQYF
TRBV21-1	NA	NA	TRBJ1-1	TGTGCCAGCAGCGCGGTGAAGACAGGGATGAACACTGAAGCTTTCTTT	CASSAVKTGMNTEAFF
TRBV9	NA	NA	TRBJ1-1	TGTGCCAGCAGCGTCGGCAGGGGTAATACTGAAGCTTTCTTT	CASSVGRGNTEAFF
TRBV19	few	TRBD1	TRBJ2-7	TGTGCCAGTAGTATTGGGACAGGGGGCTTCTACGAGCAGTACTTC	CASSIGTGGFYEQYF
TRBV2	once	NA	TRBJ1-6	TGTGCCAGCAGTGTCCGGGATGATAATTCACCCCTCCACTTT	CASSVRDDNSPLHF
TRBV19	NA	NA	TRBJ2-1	TGTGCCAGTAGTGGGTACCTTGAGCAGTTCTTC	CASSGYLEQFF
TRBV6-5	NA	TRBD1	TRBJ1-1	TGTGCCAGCAGCGGACAGGGGACGACTGAAGCTTTCTTT	CASSGQGTTEAFF
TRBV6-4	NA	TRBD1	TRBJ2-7	TGTGCCAGCAGCCGAAACCGGGACAGTTCCTACGAGCAGTACTTC	CASSRNRDSSYEQYF
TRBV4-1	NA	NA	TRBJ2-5	TGCGCCAGCAGCCAAGCTCAGGGGGGGCGAGAGACCCAGTACTTC	CASSQAQGGRETQYF
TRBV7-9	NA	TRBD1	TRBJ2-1	TGTGCCAGCAGCACCCGGACAGGGAGCTCCTACAATGAGCAGTTCTTC	CASSTRTGSSYNEQFF
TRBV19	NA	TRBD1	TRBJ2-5	TGTGCCAGTAGTTCGACAGGGCAAGAGACCCAGTACTTC	CASSSTGQETQYF
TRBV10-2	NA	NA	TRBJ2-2	TGCGCCAGCGGGGCTAGTTGGTTGTCAGGGGAGCTGTTTTTT	CASGASWLSGELFF
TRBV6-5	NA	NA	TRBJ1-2	TGTGCCAGCGTAAAGAAGGGGGAACAGTACTATGGCTACACCTTC	CASVKKGEQYYGYTF
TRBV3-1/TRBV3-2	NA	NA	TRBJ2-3	TGTGCCAGCAGCCAAGGTCCCACAGATACGCAGTATTTT	CASSQGPTDTQYF
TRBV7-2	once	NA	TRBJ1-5	TGTGCCAGCAGCTTATGGACACCTCCCCTTAATCAGCCCCAGCATTTT	CASSLWTPPLNQPQHF
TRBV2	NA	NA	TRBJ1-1	TGTGCCAGCAGTGGACAGCGTATGAACACTGAAGCTTTCTTT	CASSGQRMNTEAFF
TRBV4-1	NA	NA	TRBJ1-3	TGCGCCAGCAGCCAAGCTAACGAGGTTAGGAACACCATATATTTT	CASSQANEVRNTIYF
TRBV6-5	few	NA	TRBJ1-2	TGTGCCAGCAGCTTACTGGGCGGGGGGGACTATGGCTACACCTTC	CASSLLGGGDYGYTF
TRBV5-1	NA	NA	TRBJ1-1	TGCGCCAGCAGCCTACTCATGAACACTGAAGCTTTCTTT	CASSLLMNTEAFF
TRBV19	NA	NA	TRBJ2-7	TGTGCCAGTAGTCCGTCGACAGTGATAGCCTACGAGCAGTACTTC	CASSPSTVIAYEQYF
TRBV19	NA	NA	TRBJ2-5	TGTGCCAGTAGTATTTACAGGCAAGAGACCCAGTACTTC	CASSIYRQETQYF
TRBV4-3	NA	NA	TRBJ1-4	TGCGCCAGCAGCCCCCGGAGGGGGAAGAATGAAAAACTGTTTTTT	CASSPRRGKNEKLFF
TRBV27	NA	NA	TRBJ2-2	TGTGCCAGCAGTTATCGTAGGACAGCGAACACCGGGGAGCTGTTTTTT	CASSYRRTANTGELFF
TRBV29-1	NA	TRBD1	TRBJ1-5	TGCAGCGTTATTCCGGGACAGGGGATCAGCAATCAGCCCCAGCATTTT	CSVIPGQGISNQPQHF
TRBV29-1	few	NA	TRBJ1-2	TGCAGCTCGGACAGCCTCTATGGCTACACCTTC	CSSDSLYGYTF
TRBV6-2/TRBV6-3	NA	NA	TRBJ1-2	TGTGCCAGCAGCGGACACCGCTATGGCTACACCTTC	CASSGHRYGYTF
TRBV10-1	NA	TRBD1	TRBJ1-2	TGCGCCAGCAGTGAGAGGACAGGGTTCGGCTACACCTTC	CASSERTGFGYTF
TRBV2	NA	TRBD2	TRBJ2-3	TGTGCCAGCAGTGACCAGCGGGGCGCTACGCAGTATTTT	CASSDQRGATQYF
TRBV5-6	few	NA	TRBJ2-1	TGTGCCAGCAGCTTGCGGACGGGGAACAAGAACAATGAGCAGTTCTTC	CASSLRTGNKNNEQFF
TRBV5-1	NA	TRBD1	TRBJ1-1	TGCGCCAGCAGGTCCGGGACAGTGAACACTGAAGCTTTCTTT	CASRSGTVNTEAFF
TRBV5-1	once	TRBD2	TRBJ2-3	TGCGCCAGCAGCAACTTAGCGACTAGCGGGGGCACAGATACGCAGTATTTT	CASSNLATSGGTDTQYF
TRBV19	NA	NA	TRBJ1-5	TGTGCCAGTACCATCAGTGGCGGTCTCGGGCAGCCCCAGCATTTT	CASTISGGLGQPQHF
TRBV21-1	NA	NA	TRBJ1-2	TGTGCCAGCAGCAAAGTATGGCAGGGGGGGAATAACTATGGCTACACCTTC	CASSKVWQGGNNYGYTF
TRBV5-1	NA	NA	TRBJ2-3	TGCGCCAGCAGCATCGGGACTGGGGATTCAGATACGCAGTATTTT	CASSIGTGDSDTQYF
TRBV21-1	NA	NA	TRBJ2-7	TGTGCCAGCAGCAAAGGTCCTACCTACGAGCAGTACTTC	CASSKGPTYEQYF
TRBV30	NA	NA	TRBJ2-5	TGTGCCTGGAGTGTACTCCGGGGGAGGGAGACCCAGTACTTC	CAWSVLRGRETQYF
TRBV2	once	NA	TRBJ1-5	TGTGCCAGCAGGGGGACGGGTCAGCCCCAGCATTTT	CASRGTGQPQHF
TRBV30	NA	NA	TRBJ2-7	TGTGCCTGGAGTATTATCGGAATTCACTACGAGCAGTACTTC	CAWSIIGIHYEQYF
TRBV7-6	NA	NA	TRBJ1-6	TGTGCCAGCAGCTTAGCGTTTGGTGTCGGCGGCTCACCCCTCCACTTT	CASSLAFGVGGSPLHF
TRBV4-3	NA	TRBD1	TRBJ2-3	TGCGCCAGCAGCCAAGATTGGGGACAGTCTAGCACAGATACGCAGTATTTT	CASSQDWGQSSTDTQYF
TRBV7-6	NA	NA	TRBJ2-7	TGTGCCAGCAGCTCCGAAGGGTCCGGACACACCTACGAGCAGTACTTC	CASSSEGSGHTYEQYF
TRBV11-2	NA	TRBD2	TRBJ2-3	TGTGCCAGCAGCTTTCGGTTTGTGACTAGCGGGGGGTCAGATACGCAGTATTTT	CASSFRFVTSGGSDTQYF
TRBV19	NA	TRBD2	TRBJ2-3	TGTGCCAGTGCCTCTAGACTAGCGGGCACAGATACGCAGTATTTT	CASASRLAGTDTQYF
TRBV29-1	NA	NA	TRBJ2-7	TGCAGCGTTGAAGAGGGAACCTACGAGCAGTACTTC	CSVEEGTYEQYF
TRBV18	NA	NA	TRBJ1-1	TGTGCCAGCTCACCACGGCAGGACACTGAAGCTTTCTTT	CASSPRQDTEAFF
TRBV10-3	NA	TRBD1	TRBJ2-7	TGTGCCATCAGCCGGGACAGGGCTTACGAGCAGTACTTC	CAISRDRAYEQYF
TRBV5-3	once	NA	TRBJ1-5	TGTGCCAGAAGCTCCCGGAAGAATAGCAATCAGCCCCAGCATTTT	CARSSRKNSNQPQHF
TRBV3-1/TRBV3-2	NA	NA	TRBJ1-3	TGTGCCAGCAGCGACTCTGGAAACACCATATATTTT	CASSDSGNTIYF
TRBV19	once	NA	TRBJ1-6	TGTGCCAGTAGTATAGAGGGCAGCTCCGCTCCGAATTCACCCCTCCACTTT	CASSIEGSSAPNSPLHF